Listed here are 31 T cell receptor beta chains from one sample, sequenced in a study of T cell responses to AZD1222 COVID-19 vaccine. The table came from immunoSEQ multiplex PCR; TCRdb's copy has only in-frame clones and leaves some out. The data contain 95,000 to 110,000 clones, about 87% of them singletons. This specimen was peripheral blood, taken on day 0 of AZD1222 vaccination. Source of these receptors: an adult in good health.

This rearrangement joins TRBV27 to TRBJ2-1; D might be TRBD1 or TRBD2, each matching 5 bases. Germline V gene data show CDR1 as MNHEY and CDR2 as SMNVEV (reference sequence). V lost 0 bases and J lost 9, with 18 bases in between. The CDR3 is 16 residues long. CDR3 amino acids: CASSLSGTTRPAEQFF. For the CDR3, the DNA is TGTGCCAGCAGTTTATCCGGGACCACACGCCCCGCTGAGCAGTTCTTC.

This sequence joins TRBV5-5 and TRBJ2-3, with TRBD2 matching over 13 bases. V shed 0 bases and J 6 bases; nucleotides not matched to a gene: 7. CDR3 length equals 17 residues. The V gene's germline CDR1 is SGHKS and CDR2 YYEKEE (reference sequence). CDR3 sequence (DNA): TGTGCCAGCAGCTTGGCACTAGCGGGGGGGATGGTGGATACGCAGTATTTT. This gives the protein CASSLALAGGMVDTQYF.

The chain recombines TRBV6-5 with TRBJ1-2; D call uncertain. Trimming took off 2 bases at V and 6 bases at J, with 13 bases between the two ends. Germline V gives CDR1 MNHEY, CDR2 SVGAGI. This CDR3 has 14 residues. The CDR3, as DNA: TGTGCCAGCAGTTACGGATGGCAGTCGCATGGCTACACCTTC. It codes for CASSYGWQSHGYTF.

The count of this clone is one. CDR3 bases: TGCGCCAGCAGCCAGGAGGGAACTAATGAAAAACTGTTTTTT. The encoded protein is CASSQEGTNEKLFF. The rearrangement joins TRBV4-1 to TRBJ1-4, with D unclear. The CDR3 runs to 14 residues. Germline values: CDR1 MGHRA, CDR2 YSYEKL. Trimming removed 3 bases from V and 1 base from J, with 6 bases in between.

The rearrangement links TRBV6-6 to TRBJ2-4; TRBD1 aligns across 8 bases. Germline values: CDR1 MNHNY, CDR2 SVGAGI (reference sequence). There are 16 residues in the CDR3. V was clipped by 2 bases and J by 4 bases; unmatched bases: 7. In DNA form, the CDR3 reads TGTGCCAGCAGTTACGGGGGACAGGAAAAGAAAAACATTCAGTACTTC. Protein sequence: CASSYGGQEKKNIQYF.

The chain joins TRBV6-6 to TRBJ1-5; D is unclear. Looked up from germline, CDR1 is MNHNY and CDR2 is SVGAGI (reference sequence). The CDR3 has 13 amino acids. With 8 bases removed from V and 1 base from J, the gap between germline ends came to 9 bases. CDR3 coding DNA: TGTGCCAGCGCTGCGTTAAGCAATCAGCCCCAGCATTTT. It yields the protein CASAALSNQPQHF.

V is TRBV12-3 or TRBV12-4 and J is TRBJ1-1; 7 bases align to TRBD1. The V segment lost 5 bases and the J segment 5 bases; nucleotides outside the gene matches: 5. The CDR3 is 13 residues long. The CDR3 sequence is CASSLRGGTEAFF. The CDR3 DNA follows: TGTGCCAGCAGTCTCAGGGGGGGGACTGAAGCTTTCTTT.

The V and J genes are TRBV6-4 and TRBJ1-6, with 7 bases that match TRBD1. CDR1 and CDR2 from the germline V gene are MRHNA and SNTAGT. The CDR3 is made up of 13 amino acids. J lost 5 bases, V lost 6 bases, and 1 base had no gene match. CDR3 sequence reads: CASRGTDNSPLHF. Written as DNA, the CDR3 is TGTGCCAGCAGAGGGACAGATAATTCACCCCTCCACTTT.

This rearrangement joins TRBV9 to TRBJ2-7; D is tentatively TRBD1 or TRBD2 (5 bases each). This CDR3 comprises 15 residues. The germline V gene has CDR1 SGDLS and CDR2 YYNGEE. Trimming stripped 9 bases from V and 6 bases from J, with 25 bases between. This CDR3 is CAIITPGPGKGEQYF. CDR3 DNA sequence: TGTGCCATTATAACACCGGGACCGGGGAAAGGCGAGCAGTACTTC.

The genes are TRBV6-2 or TRBV6-3 and TRBJ1-2; the D is unclear. There are 13 residues in the CDR3. Germline V gives CDR1 MNHEY, CDR2 SVGEGT. Trimming shortened V by 5 bases and J by 8 bases, and 15 bases separated the two germline ends. CDR3 sequence: CASSREVGFGYTF. Written as DNA, the CDR3 is TGTGCCAGCAGTCGAGAGGTGGGGTTCGGCTACACCTTC.

The CDR3 DNA reads TGTGCCGGAGGATACAGGGTTTCGGATGAAAAACTGTTTTTT. Translation: CAGGYRVSDEKLFF. The chain has TRBV28 and TRBJ1-4, with D possibly being TRBD1 (6 bases). V lost 11 bases and J lost 6, with 19 bases in between. The CDR3 has 14 residues. Germline lookup yields CDR1 MDHEN and CDR2 SYDVKM. Filled out from reference TRBV28 and TRBJ1-4, the complete variable domain reads DVKVTQSSRYLVKRTGEKVFLECVQDMDHENMFWYRQDPGLGLRLIYFSYDVKMKEKGDIPEGYSVSREKKERFSLILESASTNQTSMYLCAGGYRVSDEKLFFGSGTQLSVL.

The chain is built from TRBV27 and TRBJ1-1; TRBD1 might be the D (6 bases). V lost 2 bases and J lost 7, with 11 bases in between. The CDR3 totals 13 residues. Germline CDR1 and CDR2: MNHEY and SMNVEV (reference sequence). The CDR3 here is CASSLGLTGEAFF. CDR3 nucleotides: TGTGCCAGCAGTTTAGGGTTGACAGGTGAAGCTTTCTTT.

A few counts support this clone. The genes are TRBV7-9 and TRBJ2-7, with D hard to call. CDR3 size: 12 residues. The V gene lost 5 bases and the J gene lost 5 bases, with 10 bases spanning the gap. Germline-derived CDR1 and CDR2 are SEHNR and FQNEAQ (reference sequence). The CDR3 reads CASSRLLNEQYF. CDR3 bases: TGTGCCAGCAGCCGATTGTTGAACGAGCAGTACTTC.

The chain's CDR3 is CASSETPRSELANYGYTF. For the CDR3, the DNA is TGTGCCAGCAGCGAAACGCCGCGATCAGAGTTAGCTAACTATGGCTACACCTTC. The chain links TRBV9 to TRBJ1-2; D is unresolved. Between the trimmed V and J ends, which lost 3 bases and 0 bases, there was a span of 21 bases. CDR1 is SGDLS, CDR2 YYNGEE, per germline. CDR3 length equals 18 residues.

The J gene is TRBJ1-5, the V gene TRBV27, with a possible D match to TRBD1 (6 bases). The CDR3 has 14 residues. V dropped 5 bases and J dropped 7 bases, with 15 bases sitting between them. Germline-derived CDR1 and CDR2 are MNHEY and SMNVEV (reference sequence). The CDR3, as DNA: TGTGCCAGCAGTGGATTTGGGGGCGGGCAGCCCCAGCATTTT. It encodes CASSGFGGGQPQHF.

The rearrangement joins TRBV6-2 or TRBV6-3 to TRBJ1-2; TRBD1 agrees at 9 bases. Germline trimming cut 2 bases from V and 3 bases from J; bases unmatched to any gene: 7. CDR1 is MNHEY, CDR2 SVGEGT, per germline. The CDR3 covers 16 residues. The CDR3 loop is CASSYGKTGGDYGYTF. CDR3 nucleotide sequence: TGTGCCAGCAGTTACGGCAAGACAGGGGGAGACTATGGCTACACCTTC.

The chain employs TRBV5-6 and TRBJ1-2; the D gene is possibly TRBD1 (5 bases). The V and J ends lost 6 bases and 3 bases respectively, with 21 bases between them. The germline V gene has CDR1 SGHDT and CDR2 YYEEEE. CDR3 length: 16 amino acids. In nucleotides, the CDR3 is TGTGCCAGCATCATATTTGGGGGAGGAAGCGACTATGGCTACACCTTC. Protein sequence: CASIIFGGGSDYGYTF.

J is TRBJ2-2 and V is TRBV24-1, with 12 bases matching TRBD1. This CDR3 has 17 residues. The V segment lost 4 bases and the J segment 5 bases; nucleotides outside the gene matches: 7. Germline assignment: CDR1 KGHDR and CDR2 SFDVKD. CDR3 sequence reads: CATSELPGQGATGELFF. CDR3 nucleotides: TGTGCCACCAGTGAGTTACCGGGACAGGGGGCGACCGGGGAGCTGTTTTTT.

This chain's CDR3 is CASSLGGTGAYEQYF. CDR3 bases: TGCGCCAGCAGCTTGGGAGGGACAGGAGCCTACGAGCAGTACTTC. The gene calls are TRBV5-1 and TRBJ2-7; TRBD1 aligns across 8 bases. The CDR3 length is 15 residues. Germline trimming cut 0 bases from V and 2 bases from J; bases unmatched to any gene: 4. Germline V gene data show CDR1 as SGHRS and CDR2 as YFSETQ.

Remarks on this clone: A read error may account for a junction end that differs from germline. The J gene is TRBJ1-3, the V gene TRBV6-1; tentative D call: TRBD1 (6 bases). This CDR3 is 15 amino acids long. The germline gives CDR1 MNHNS, CDR2 SASEGT. The CDR3 spells CASREAGSQGNTIYF. The CDR3 DNA sequence: TGTGCCAGCAGGGAAGCTGGGAGTCAGGGGAACACCATATATTTT.

This clone was seen a handful of times. The genes are TRBV28 and TRBJ1-1; D is undetermined. Trimming took 2 bases from V and 0 from J, leaving 10 bases between them. In germline, CDR1 is MDHEN, CDR2 SYDVKM. The CDR3 is 15 residues long. The CDR3 reads CASSLRGGMNTEAFF. Written as DNA, the CDR3 is TGTGCCAGCAGTTTACGCGGAGGAATGAACACTGAAGCTTTCTTT.

The chain joins TRBV11-2 to TRBJ2-7; no clear D gene. Germline CDR1 SGHAT, CDR2 FQNNGV. CDR3 length equals 11 residues. The V and J ends lost 6 bases and 1 base respectively, with 4 bases between them. The CDR3 bases are TGTGCCAGCAGTCCTTCCTACGAGCAGTACTTC. Its protein is CASSPSYEQYF.

The gene calls are TRBV28 and TRBJ2-1; no clear D. The CDR3 is made up of 15 amino acids. Germline CDR1 MDHEN, CDR2 SYDVKM. V was trimmed by 7 bases and J by 4 bases, leaving 17 bases between them. CDR3 sequence: CASTPGPKLYNEQFF. In nucleotides, the CDR3 is TGTGCCAGCACCCCTGGGCCCAAACTATACAATGAGCAGTTCTTC.

J is TRBJ2-1 and V is TRBV6-2 or TRBV6-3; D uncertain. This CDR3 comprises 12 residues. Germline values: CDR1 MNHEY, CDR2 SVGEGT. Trimming stripped 5 bases from V and 8 bases from J, with 10 bases between. Written as DNA, the CDR3 is TGTGCCAGCAGTGTAAATCGGGATGAGCAGTTCTTC. The encoded protein is CASSVNRDEQFF.

This rearrangement joins TRBV3-1 (or the pseudogene TRBV3-2) to TRBJ2-7; D remains unclear. V was cut by 0 bases and J by 3 bases, with 18 bases left in between. The CDR3 length is 17 residues. Germline V gene sequence: CDR1 LGHDT, CDR2 YNNKEL (reference sequence). CDR3 in amino acids: CASSQDQKGQASYEQYF. CDR3 nucleotides: TGTGCCAGCAGCCAAGATCAAAAAGGGCAGGCGAGCTACGAGCAGTACTTC.

The chain employs TRBV18 and TRBJ2-7; 8 nucleotides align to TRBD2. The germline V gene has CDR1 KGHSH and CDR2 LQKENI. The CDR3 runs 14 residues. The J segment lost 6 bases and the V segment lost 3 bases, leaving 7 bases of the junction unmatched. The DNA of the CDR3 is TGTGCCAGCTCACCCGGGGGGCTAGCGGGCGAGCAGTACTTC. Encoded protein: CASSPGGLAGEQYF.

The chain recombines TRBV12-3 or TRBV12-4 with TRBJ1-1; no reliable D call. The V and J ends lost 6 bases and 5 bases respectively, with 10 bases between them. The CDR3 covers 12 residues. The CDR3 region is CASSLRRTEAFF. The CDR3 DNA is TGTGCCAGCAGCTTACGGAGGACTGAAGCTTTCTTT.

CDR3 coding DNA: TGTGCCACCAGTGATGCCATGACTAACTATGGCTACACCTTC. Translating it yields CATSDAMTNYGYTF. The chain links TRBV24-1 to TRBJ1-2, with D unresolved. CDR1 KGHDR and CDR2 SFDVKD come from the germline V gene. This CDR3 region has 14 residues. V was clipped by 3 bases and J by 0 bases, with 7 bases between them.

The chain couples TRBV7-2 to TRBJ2-1; tentative D call: TRBD2 (5 bases). Germline CDR1 is SGHTA and CDR2 is FQGNSA. There are 14 residues in the CDR3. V lost 3 bases, J lost 5 bases, and 11 bases lay in between. The CDR3 loop is CASSFTSPHNEQFF. The CDR3 coding sequence is TGTGCCAGCAGCTTCACTAGTCCCCACAATGAGCAGTTCTTC.

The table lists this clone with a count of one. V gene TRBV30 combines with J gene TRBJ1-2, with 7 bases that match TRBD1. The V and J ends lost 7 bases and 7 bases, in that order; junction bases with no gene match: 12. Germline values: CDR1 GTSNPN, CDR2 SVGIG (reference sequence). This CDR3 contains 13 residues. The CDR3 nucleotides are TGTGCCTACCACCGGGACAGACCTGTTGGCTACACCTTC. This sequence encodes CAYHRDRPVGYTF.

The chain is built from TRBV19 and TRBJ2-1, with 7 positions matching TRBD1. Germline loops: CDR1 LNHDA, CDR2 SQIVND (reference sequence). Germline trimming cut 5 bases from V and 7 bases from J; bases unmatched to any gene: 14. The CDR3 contains 16 residues. CDR3 amino acids: CASSLRSGDSRNEQFF. CDR3 in DNA: TGTGCCAGTAGTCTACGTTCTGGGGACAGCCGAAATGAGCAGTTCTTC.